The rows below give T cell receptor beta chains drawn from one sample of a study of identical twins' blood T cells. Each CDR3 protein is one row after TCRdb ran MiXCR on the 5' RACE reads. This table holds fewer than 450,000 distinct CDR3 sequences, over 25% found once. Sequencing used PBMCs. Receptor source: a woman aged 18 to 49 in good health. The CDR3 runs from the conserved cysteine through the conserved F or W.

CDR3aa,v_gene
CASSLAAAGEKLFF,TRBV7-9
CASSLGGRYF,TRBV5-1
CASTPDRGGYSPLHF,TRBV2
CASSRDYGYTF,TRBV12-3/TRBV12-4
CSARDTGTSGGSYNEQFF,TRBV20-1
CASSKGAGREAFYNEQFF,TRBV21-1
CASSRLAGGFYEQFF,TRBV14
CVSSLTAVNTEAFF,TRBV11-2
CASSKTSGGPTIEQFF,TRBV5-1
CSARERTGNGNTIYF,TRBV20-1
CSASLLTGELFF,TRBV20-1
CSARDSYYEQYF,TRBV29-1
CASSLDRTVSGELFF,TRBV11-2
CASSSDRSSYNEQFF,TRBV7-2
CASRETRPVEAFF,TRBV2
CSAPILYGYTF,TRBV20-1
CSLTPGYQSDEQFF,TRBV20-1
CASSWTSGSLETQYF,TRBV5-6
CATSSGANVLTF,TRBV24-1
CASSVGVTSVYEQYF,TRBV9
CSASDRGPYEQYF,TRBV20-1
CASSREPQHF,TRBV21-1
CASSQGLARGLQFF,TRBV7-9
CASSSVGGPNGYTF,TRBV11-2
CASSYLYEQFF,TRBV6-5
CSARDPAGGDYNEQFF,TRBV20-1
CAWGWGHTEAFF,TRBV30
CASSPPLRNTEAFF,TRBV18
CASSPQKLDRGLGYTF,TRBV5-1
CASSALLGSGRYEQYF,TRBV11-2
CASSLLIGGGTDTQYF,TRBV5-1
CASSLGHPLSEGTEAFF,TRBV11-3
CSASHPGLASNNEQFF,TRBV20-1
CASSTHGVRQPQHF,TRBV19
CAGSYGRNTGELFF,TRBV6-2/TRBV6-3
CASSQVSARRDNEQFF,TRBV4-1
CASSSRTGRTEAFF,TRBV7-9
CSVGTGRVYGYTF,TRBV29-1
CASVGYTEAFF,TRBV19
CASSSWVGRSSYNEQFF,TRBV11-2
CASSLYQGNEQFF,TRBV5-1
CASSLPQGGMNTEAFF,TRBV11-2
CASSVGTAYTGELFF,TRBV9
CASSLYRGRDNEKLFF,TRBV7-2
CASSVGPYEQYF,TRBV5-6
CSASRSGGPSSYEQYF,TRBV20-1